Following are 29 T cell receptor beta chains from one sample sequenced in a study of control samples from healthy donors and cancer patients. Sequenced by immunoSEQ multiplex PCR; TCRdb stores in-frame clones only, minus some. The sample shows roughly 170,000 clones, 80% to 95% of them seen only once. Sequencing used blood. The receptors stem from a woman between 55 and 75 years old in good health.

The J gene is TRBJ1-1, the V gene TRBV19; D gene unclear. Germline loops: CDR1 LNHDA, CDR2 SQIVND (reference sequence). The CDR3 length is 13 residues. V was cut by 5 bases and J by 3 bases, with 10 bases left in between. The CDR3 reads CASSQARDTEAFF. CDR3 in DNA: TGTGCCAGTAGTCAAGCGAGGGACACTGAAGCTTTCTTT. Combining the CDR3 with reference TRBV19 and TRBJ1-1 gives the whole variable domain DGGITQSPKYLFRKEGQNVTLSCEQNLNHDAMYWYRQDPGQGLRLIYYSQIVNDFQKGDIAEGYSVSREKKESFPLTVTSAQKNPTAFYLCASSQARDTEAFFGQGTRLTVV.

The chain couples TRBV6-2 or TRBV6-3 to TRBJ2-3; TRBD2 matches at 12 bases. This CDR3 spans 16 amino acids. CDR1 is MNHEY, CDR2 SVGEGT, per germline. V lost 2 bases and J lost 5; bases outside the gene matches: 5. DNA for the CDR3: TGTGCCAGCAGTTACAGGACTAGCGGGGTCGTAGATACGCAGTATTTT. This gives the protein CASSYRTSGVVDTQYF.

CDR3 DNA sequence: TGTGCCAGCAGTTTCGGCAGAAATGAAAAACTGTTTTTT. Encoded protein: CASSFGRNEKLFF. The rearrangement uses TRBV27 and TRBJ1-4; no definite D call. Germline loops: CDR1 MNHEY, CDR2 SMNVEV (reference sequence). Trimming removed 3 bases from V and 5 bases from J, with 7 bases in between. The CDR3 loop spans 13 amino acids.

The chain couples TRBV19 to TRBJ1-6, with TRBD1 identical over 9 bases. The CDR3 has 15 residues. Germline CDR1 LNHDA, CDR2 SQIVND (reference sequence). The J segment lost 8 bases and the V segment lost 5 bases, leaving 7 bases of the junction unmatched. CDR3 in DNA: TGTGCCAGTAGTCCCTGGACAGGGGTGGATTCACCCCTCCACTTT. Translating it yields CASSPWTGVDSPLHF.

This chain joins TRBV2 and TRBJ1-2; 7 positions agree with TRBD1. Germline CDR1 reads SNHLY; CDR2 reads FYNNEI. V shed 4 bases and J 2 bases; nucleotides not matched to a gene: 4. The CDR3 spans 14 residues. Here the CDR3 DNA reads TGTGCCAGCAGTGCACAGGGGAGGAACTATGGCTACACCTTC. It is translated as CASSAQGRNYGYTF. Together with reference TRBV2 and TRBJ1-2, the CDR3 gives the full variable domain: EPEVTQTPSHQVTQMGQEVILRCVPISNHLYFYWYRQILGQKVEFLVSFYNNEISEKSEIFDDQFSVERPDGSNFTLKIRSTKLEDSAMYFCASSAQGRNYGYTFGSGTRLTVV.

This clone was seen just once. This chain uses TRBV7-9 with TRBJ1-5; D perhaps matches TRBD1 (5 bases). Trimming took 5 bases from V and 0 from J, leaving 17 bases between them. This CDR3 region has 17 residues. Germline V gives CDR1 SEHNR, CDR2 FQNEAQ (reference sequence). CDR3 nucleotide sequence: TGTGCCAGCAGCCCTTTGGGGGGTAGCAATAGCAATCAGCCCCAGCATTTT. This codes for CASSPLGGSNSNQPQHF.

This chain's CDR3 is CASSQGPPGSSYNEQFF. The CDR3 coding sequence is TGTGCCAGCAGCCAAGGTCCTCCAGGGTCGTCCTACAATGAGCAGTTCTTC. The V gene is TRBV3-1 (or the pseudogene TRBV3-2), the J gene TRBJ2-1; possible D gene TRBD1, 5 bases. The germline gives CDR1 LGHDT, CDR2 YNNKEL (reference sequence). V was cut by 1 base and J by 1 base, with 14 bases left in between. CDR3 length equals 17 residues.

This sequence joins TRBV7-2 and TRBJ2-7; the D is unclear. Deletions cut 2 bases from V and 2 bases from J, with 13 bases between. CDR1 and CDR2 from the germline V gene are SGHTA and FQGNSA. The CDR3 covers 15 residues. CDR3 nucleotide sequence: TGTGCCAGCAGCTTAATCGTGACGTCTCCCTACGAGCAGTACTTC. It is translated as CASSLIVTSPYEQYF.

The rearrangement joins TRBV6-2 or TRBV6-3 to TRBJ1-1; D possibly corresponds to TRBD1 (6 bases). The CDR3 loop spans 15 amino acids. Germline lookup yields CDR1 MNHEY and CDR2 SVGEGT. V lost 5 bases, J lost 3 bases, and 16 bases lay in between. The CDR3 reads CASSPTQGSYTEAFF. DNA of the CDR3: TGTGCCAGCAGTCCGACACAGGGATCTTACACTGAAGCTTTCTTT.

The rearrangement joins TRBV12-3 or TRBV12-4 to TRBJ1-2; possibly TRBD1 for D (6 bases). The CDR3 consists of 13 residues. The V gene lost 5 bases and the J gene lost 4 bases, with 11 bases spanning the gap. CDR3 region: CASSPQGSYGYTF. CDR3 DNA: TGTGCCAGCAGTCCTCAGGGGTCCTATGGCTACACCTTC.

V is TRBV9 and J is TRBJ1-1; the match to TRBD1 covers 8 bases. This CDR3 contains 18 residues. Germline lookup yields CDR1 SGDLS and CDR2 YYNGEE. The junction had 14 bases not matched to a gene; V was cut back by 3 bases and J by 1 base. Here the CDR3 DNA reads TGTGCCAGCAGCGCGCAATTAACCGGGACAGGAGCGAACACTGAAGCTTTCTTT. This encodes CASSAQLTGTGANTEAFF.

This clone showed up just once. The chain recombines TRBV18 with TRBJ1-5; TRBD1 aligns across 9 bases. CDR3 length: 15 residues. Trimming took 3 bases from V and 5 from J; bases not matched to a gene: 5. The V gene's germline CDR1 is KGHSH and CDR2 LQKENI. The CDR3, as DNA: TGTGCCAGCTCACCCCGGACAGGGGCGGATCAGCCCCAGCATTTT. Protein product: CASSPRTGADQPQHF.

The chain joins TRBV7-8 to TRBJ2-1, with TRBD2 matching 16 bases. The CDR3 contains 18 residues. V was pared by 4 bases and J by 5 bases, with 8 bases of the junction left unmatched. Germline V gene data show CDR1 as SGHVS and CDR2 as FQNEAQ. CDR3: CASSSAGTSGGAHNEQFF. The CDR3 DNA is TGTGCCAGCAGCTCGGCCGGGACTAGCGGGGGGGCCCACAATGAGCAGTTCTTC. Looking up the rest from reference TRBV7-8 and TRBJ2-1 gives the full variable domain: GAGVSQSPRYKVAKRGQDVALRCDPISGHVSLFWYQQALGQGPEFLTYFQNEAQLDKSGLPSDRFFAERPEGSVSTLKIQRTQQEDSAVYLCASSSAGTSGGAHNEQFFGPGTRLTVL.

The V call is TRBV11-2, the J call TRBJ2-7; D remains unclear. V was clipped by 4 bases and J by 0 bases, with 7 bases between them. The CDR3 runs 13 residues. Germline CDR1 reads SGHAT; CDR2 reads FQNNGV. The CDR3 spells CASSSYNSYEQYF. The CDR3 nucleotides are TGTGCCAGCAGCTCATACAACTCCTACGAGCAGTACTTC.

V and J are TRBV11-2 and TRBJ2-5; the D gene is possibly TRBD2 (5 bases). Trimming removed 3 bases at V and 5 bases at J, with 13 bases between. This CDR3 contains 14 residues. Germline V gives CDR1 SGHAT, CDR2 FQNNGV. The CDR3 bases are TGTGCCAGCAGCTTGGCCATGGGAGCGGAGACCCAGTACTTC. It specifies CASSLAMGAETQYF.

The V and J genes are TRBV18 and TRBJ1-1, with D unresolved. The CDR3 runs to 16 residues. Germline-derived CDR1 and CDR2 are KGHSH and LQKENI. Trimming took off 5 bases at V and 0 bases at J, with 16 bases between the two ends. DNA of the CDR3: TGTGCCAGCTCAACCGGGCTAAGGGTTGTGAACACTGAAGCTTTCTTT. This translates into CASSTGLRVVNTEAFF.

The gene calls are TRBV2 and TRBJ2-7; D possibly corresponds to TRBD2 (5 bases). The V gene's germline CDR1 is SNHLY and CDR2 FYNNEI. The V and J ends lost 6 bases and 4 bases respectively, with 10 bases between them. CDR3 length: 12 residues. CDR3 residues: CASRRESYEQYF. DNA of the CDR3: TGTGCCAGCAGAAGGGAGTCGTACGAGCAGTACTTC.

This chain connects TRBV5-5 to TRBJ2-7; TRBD1 might be the D (5 bases). The CDR3 consists of 15 residues. Germline-derived CDR1 and CDR2 are SGHKS and YYEKEE (reference sequence). V lost 4 bases and J lost 2, with 16 bases in between. CDR3 DNA sequence: TGTGCCAGCAGCCAAACAGGTTACTGGCCCTACGAGCAGTACTTC. Translation gives CASSQTGYWPYEQYF. The full variable domain, rest sourced from reference TRBV5-5 and TRBJ2-7, is DAGVTQSPTHLIKTRGQQVTLRCSPISGHKSVSWYQQVLGQGPQFIFQYYEKEERGRGNFPDRFSARQFPNYSSELNVNALLLGDSALYLCASSQTGYWPYEQYFGPGTRLTVT.

CDR3 protein: CASSYYVAGGTDTQYF. The CDR3 DNA reads TGTGCCAGCAGTTACTATGTAGCGGGGGGCACAGATACGCAGTATTTT. The chain carries TRBV6-2 or TRBV6-3 and TRBJ2-3; 9 bases line up with TRBD2. Germline V CDR1 and CDR2: MNHEY, SVGEGT. After removal of 1 base from V and 1 base from J, the junction contained 3 bases not matched to a gene. This CDR3 contains 16 residues.

This chain joins TRBV28 and TRBJ2-5; 8 nucleotides align to TRBD2. There are 14 residues in the CDR3. Germline CDR1 reads MDHEN; CDR2 reads SYDVKM. The junction had 6 bases not matched to a gene; V was cut back by 5 bases and J by 4 bases. CDR3 in DNA: TGTGCCAGCAGTCTTACCGGGACTAGAGAGACCCAGTACTTC. This sequence encodes CASSLTGTRETQYF. Full variable domain (outside the CDR3, taken from reference TRBV28 and TRBJ2-5): DVKVTQSSRYLVKRTGEKVFLECVQDMDHENMFWYRQDPGLGLRLIYFSYDVKMKEKGDIPEGYSVSREKKERFSLILESASTNQTSMYLCASSLTGTRETQYFGPGTRLLVL.

The chain joins TRBV18 to TRBJ1-1, with TRBD1 as a possible D gene (5 bases). Germline V gene data show CDR1 as KGHSH and CDR2 as LQKENI. Trimming took 6 bases from V and 0 from J, leaving 11 bases between them. The CDR3 sequence is 14 residues long. The CDR3 reads CASSEGRMNTEAFF. Here the CDR3 DNA reads TGTGCCAGCTCGGAGGGACGGATGAACACTGAAGCTTTCTTT.

This clone was found a few times. J is TRBJ2-1 and V is TRBV9; 8 bases agree with TRBD1. The length of the CDR3 is 16 residues. Unmatched junction bases numbered 8, after V lost 0 bases and J lost 6 bases. Germline lookup yields CDR1 SGDLS and CDR2 YYNGEE. This chain's CDR3 is CASSVGAGGVFNEQFF. The CDR3 nucleotides are TGTGCCAGCAGCGTAGGGGCAGGGGGCGTATTCAATGAGCAGTTCTTC.

This rearrangement joins TRBV7-9 to TRBJ1-1; no firm D call. The length of the CDR3 is 14 residues. V shed 5 bases and J shed 10 bases, with 20 bases lying between them. CDR1 is SEHNR, CDR2 FQNEAQ, per germline (reference sequence). Here the CDR3 reads CASSGGPEARRAFF. The CDR3 DNA reads TGTGCCAGCAGCGGAGGACCGGAGGCTCGAAGAGCTTTCTTT.

This chain links TRBV7-7 with TRBJ2-5; possibly TRBD1 for D (6 bases). There are 15 residues in the CDR3. Per germline, CDR1 SSHAT and CDR2 FNYEAQ (reference sequence). Trimming cost V 5 bases and J 5 bases, with 18 bases left between them. CDR3 loop: CASSQSSRGPETQYF. The CDR3 region has the DNA TGTGCCAGCAGCCAATCTAGCAGGGGCCCTGAGACCCAGTACTTC. The variable domain in full, with the rest retrieved from reference TRBV7-7 and TRBJ2-5, is GAGVSQSPRYKVTKRGQDVTLRCDPISSHATLYWYQQALGQGPEFLTYFNYEAQPDKSGLPSDRFSAERPEGSISTLTIQRTEQRDSAMYRCASSQSSRGPETQYFGPGTRLLVL.

This clone was seen only once. The rearrangement uses TRBV7-2 and TRBJ1-2, with D possibly TRBD1 on 6 matching bases. With 5 bases removed from V and 3 bases from J, the gap between germline ends came to 13 bases. The CDR3 covers 14 residues. Germline lookup yields CDR1 SGHTA and CDR2 FQGNSA. The CDR3 protein is CASSPGRGDYGYTF. CDR3 DNA: TGTGCCAGCAGCCCCGGTAGGGGGGACTATGGCTACACCTTC.

The chain has TRBV19 and TRBJ2-1; tentative D call: TRBD1 (6 bases). The germline V gene encodes CDR1 LNHDA and CDR2 SQIVND (reference sequence). This CDR3 is built from 14 residues. V lost 9 bases, J lost 8 bases, and 20 bases lay in between. The CDR3 DNA is TGTGCCAGCCGAGAACAGGGTTGGGAACATGAGCAGTTCTTC. This translates into CASREQGWEHEQFF.

V is TRBV5-1 and J is TRBJ2-2; 10 bases agree with TRBD1. This CDR3 contains 15 residues. Germline-derived CDR1 and CDR2 are SGHRS and YFSETQ. J gave up 6 bases and V 6 bases, and 8 bases lay outside the gene matches. The CDR3 reads CASNPGTGDSGELFF. The CDR3 bases are TGCGCCAGCAACCCCGGGACAGGGGACTCCGGGGAGCTGTTTTTT.

The chain has TRBV29-1 and TRBJ1-2, with a weak D call TRBD1 (5 bases). CDR3 size: 11 residues. The germline gives CDR1 SQVTM, CDR2 ANQGSEA. Deletions cut 3 bases from V and 8 bases from J, with 10 bases between. CDR3 DNA sequence: TGCAGCGTTGACAGGGTGGACGGCTACACCTTC. Translated: CSVDRVDGYTF.

This chain connects TRBV23-1 to TRBJ2-3; no clear D gene. TRBV23-1 carries the ORF label, with uncertain function. The CDR3 is 15 amino acids. With 8 bases removed from V and 2 bases from J, the gap between germline ends came to 17 bases. The CDR3 DNA follows: TGCGCCAGCGGGCCTCGCAGAAGTCCCACAGATACGCAGTATTTT. This encodes CASGPRRSPTDTQYF.